This is a list of T cell receptor beta chains from one sample in a study of post-analysis software for immune sequencing data. In TCRdb, the PCR reads were re-called with MiXCR into one record per CDR3 protein. The table has some 500,000 distinct CDR3 sequences, roughly 45% seen once; the top ten hold around an eighth. The sample comprised blood. The receptors originated from a girl aged 5-17 years with multiple sclerosis. CDR3s include the opening cysteine and the closing phenylalanine or tryptophan. Each record gives: V gene, D gene, clone size, J gene, CDR3 protein, CDR3 DNA. The D gene is left open where the match is weak. Rows give clone size only sometimes, using once, few, many, or a class for an expanded clone.

TRBV7-9	.	.	TRBJ2-5	CASSPIWGPKQETQYF	TGTGCCAGCAGCCCGATCTGGGGTCCCAAGCAGGAGACCCAGTACTTC
TRBV3-1	.	once	TRBJ2-5	CASSQDLAGAPETQYF	TGTGCCAGCAGCCAAGATTTGGCAGGGGCGCCGGAGACCCAGTACTTC
TRBV4-1	.	.	TRBJ2-1	CASSQDRLERYNEQFF	TGCGCCAGCAGCCAAGATCGACTAGAAAGGTACAATGAGCAGTTCTTC
TRBV5-1	TRBD1	few	TRBJ2-7	CASSFGTGLLYEQYF	TGCGCCAGCAGCTTTGGGACAGGGCTTCTCTACGAGCAGTACTTC
TRBV27	.	.	TRBJ2-7	CASSLNRAASSSYEQYF	TGTGCCAGCAGCCTAAACCGGGCGGCTTCGAGCTCCTACGAGCAGTACTTC
TRBV5-6	.	.	TRBJ2-7	CASSLAAAGDEQYF	TGTGCCAGCAGCTTGGCAGCGGCCGGGGACGAGCAGTACTTC
TRBV7-9	.	.	TRBJ2-3	CASSLDPTPSDTQYF	TGTGCCAGCAGCTTAGATCCGACCCCATCGGATACGCAGTATTTT
TRBV29-1	.	few	TRBJ2-5	CSVVTAERHTQETQYF	TGCAGCGTTGTGACTGCCGAGAGACATACACAAGAGACCCAGTACTTC
TRBV29-1	TRBD1	few	TRBJ2-7	CSVSTGTYEQYF	TGCAGCGTGTCGACAGGGACCTACGAGCAGTACTTC
TRBV12-3/TRBV12-4	TRBD1	.	TRBJ1-2	CASSWTGGGYGYTF	TGTGCCAGCAGTTGGACAGGAGGGGGGTATGGCTACACCTTC
TRBV27	.	.	TRBJ1-1	CASSSYEAFF	TGTGCCAGCAGTAGCTACGAAGCTTTCTTT
TRBV12-3/TRBV12-4	.	few	TRBJ2-5	CASSRLETQYF	TGTGCCAGCAGTAGGTTGGAGACCCAGTACTTC
TRBV20-1	.	few	TRBJ2-7	CSASTYEQYF	TGCAGTGCTAGTACCTACGAGCAGTACTTC
TRBV4-1	.	few	TRBJ2-7	CASSQGLNYEQYF	TGCGCCAGCAGCCAAGGATTGAACTACGAGCAGTACTTC
TRBV4-1	.	once	TRBJ2-1	CASSHPGWEKNEQFF	TGCGCCAGCAGCCACCCGGGGTGGGAGAAGAATGAGCAGTTCTTC
TRBV6-5	.	.	TRBJ1-1	CASSRRVDTEAFF	TGTGCCAGCAGCCGCAGGGTAGACACTGAAGCTTTCTTT
TRBV18	.	.	TRBJ1-2	CASSSPTVGDYGYTF	TGTGCCAGCTCATCGCCGACAGTTGGGGATTATGGCTACACCTTC
TRBV27	.	few	TRBJ1-6	CASSGGEVGNSPLHF	TGTGCCAGCAGTGGAGGGGAAGTCGGTAATTCACCCCTCCACTTT
TRBV27	.	.	TRBJ2-6	CASRRAGGANVLTF	TGTGCCAGCAGACGTGCGGGCGGGGCCAACGTCCTGACTTTC